This TCR beta chain was identified in a study of T cells after posttransplantation cyclophosphamide. Study-level results: TRB overlap between skin or GI tissue T cells and blood was limited. After PTCy, TRB diversity resembled that of CNI/methotrexate controls. Later post-transplant blood repertoires were often dominated by donor CD8+ memory clones.

Comments on this clone: The antigen remains unidentified.

The CDR3 is made up of 14 amino acids. The V and J ends lost 5 bases and 5 bases respectively, with 13 bases between them. In germline, CDR1 is MNHEY, CDR2 SVGAGI. TCRdb's copy holds only in-frame clones and misses some; the assay was immunoSEQ multiplex PCR. The repertoire holds about 200 clones, with 91% as singletons. The chain uses TRBV6-5 and TRBJ1-5; D is possibly TRBD1 (6 bases). This receptor was obtained from a man aged 50 or older. Sequencing input: gut tissue. The CDR3 DNA follows: TGTGCCAGCAGTAAACAGGGACGCGATCAGCCCCAGCATTTT. Translation: CASSKQGRDQPQHF.